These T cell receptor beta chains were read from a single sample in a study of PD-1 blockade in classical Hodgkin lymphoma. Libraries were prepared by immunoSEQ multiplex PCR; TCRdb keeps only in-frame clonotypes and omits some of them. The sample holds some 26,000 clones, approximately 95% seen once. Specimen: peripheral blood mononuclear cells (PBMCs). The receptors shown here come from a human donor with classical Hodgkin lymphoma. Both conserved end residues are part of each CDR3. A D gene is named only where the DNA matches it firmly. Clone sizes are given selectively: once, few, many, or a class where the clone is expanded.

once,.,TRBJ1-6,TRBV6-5,TGTGCCAGCAGTTACGATGGGGGCTTTTGGTCACCCCTCCACTTT,CASSYDGGFWSPLHF
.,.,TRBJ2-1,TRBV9,TGTGCCAGCAGCGCGTCAAGCTCCTACAATGAGCAGTTCTTC,CASSASSSYNEQFF
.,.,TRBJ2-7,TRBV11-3,TGTGCCAGCAGCTTATTCGTGTCCGCCGGTACCTACGAGCAGTACTTC,CASSLFVSAGTYEQYF
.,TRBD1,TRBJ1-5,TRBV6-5,TGTGCCAGCCAGACAGGGGGGAATCAGCCCCAGCATTTT,CASQTGGNQPQHF
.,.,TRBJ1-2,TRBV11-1,TGTGCCAGCAGCCCAGGACCCGCCGGGGCGGGGGGCTACACCTTC,CASSPGPAGAGGYTF
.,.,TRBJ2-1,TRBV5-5,TGTGCCAGCAGCTTGGTTGGAGAGTTCAATGAGCAGTTCTTC,CASSLVGEFNEQFF
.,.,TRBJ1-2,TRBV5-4,TGTGCCAGCAGCTTGGGTCGGGACCGTGCTAACTATGGCTACACCTTC,CASSLGRDRANYGYTF
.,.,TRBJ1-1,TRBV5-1,TGCGCCAGCTCTCCCCGGGACAACCCGAACACTGAAGCTTTCTTT,CASSPRDNPNTEAFF
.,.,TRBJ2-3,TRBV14,TGTGCCAGCAGTGACCCTTCGGGTACGCAGTATTTT,CASSDPSGTQYF
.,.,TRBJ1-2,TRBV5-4,TGTGCCAGCAGCTTGCCACAGGGCGTAAACTATGGCTACACCTTC,CASSLPQGVNYGYTF
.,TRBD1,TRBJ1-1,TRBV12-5,TGTGCTAGTGGGGAGGGGGCGATAGGAGCTTTCTTT,CASGEGAIGAFF